The 2 T cell receptor beta chains below all came from one sample that was sequenced in a study of vaccination and CD4 T cells after COVID-19. Sequenced with the Oncomine TCR Beta short-read assay was DNA taken from cultured CD4+ T cells. Using its own MiXCR run on the PCR reads, TCRdb lists one record per CDR3 protein. The sample yields under 20,000 distinct CDR3 sequences, around 30% seen once. Specified treatment: roughly 10-day PBMC culture with coronavirus spike peptide pools or control peptides (ViraFEST assay). No antigens are known for them. The source material was cultured CD4+ T cells from blood. The receptors originated from a human donor with COVID-19.

The chain is built from TRBV19 and TRBJ2-1, with D possibly called TRBD1 or TRBD2 (5 bases each). This CDR3 is built from 16 residues. Germline CDR1 and CDR2: LNHDA and SQIVND (reference sequence). Trimming removed 4 bases at V and 6 bases at J, with 19 bases between. The CDR3 here is CASSTGSGPPINEQFF. The CDR3 coding sequence is TGTGCCAGTAGTACAGGATCGGGGCCCCCGATCAATGAGCAGTTCTTC.

This clonotype has more than one count but fewer than ten. V and J are TRBV20-1 and TRBJ1-2, with 8 bases aligning to TRBD1. This CDR3 spans 14 amino acids. Germline V lookup: CDR1 DFQATT, CDR2 SNEGSKA (reference sequence). V trimming: 6 bases; J trimming: 2 bases; junction bases outside the gene matches: 8. The CDR3 sequence is CSALPRQGNYGYTF. CDR3 sequence (DNA): TGCAGTGCCCTACCGCGACAGGGGAACTATGGCTACACCTTC.